This T cell receptor beta chain was captured by sequencing in a study of shared clonotypes between healthy human individuals. At a deep level, the assay was run. Data came from immunoSEQ multiplex PCR; TCRdb stores just in-frame clones and leaves some out. The sample lists 2 million to 2.5 million clones; about 94% were seen once. The CDR3 consists of 15 residues. Per the germline V gene, CDR1 is KGHSH and CDR2 is LQKENI. Trimming took 3 bases from V and 2 from J, leaving 13 bases between them. Comment on this clone: Other DNA sequences in this specimen translate into the identical CDR3.

The sample taken for sequencing was naive CD4+ T cells sorted from blood. Subset of the sample: CD45RA+ positively selected. This clonotype was obtained from a man aged 18 to 29 in good health. This sequence joins TRBV18 and TRBJ2-5; tentatively, D is TRBD1 or TRBD2 (5 bases each). The CDR3 here is CASSPGTGNQETQYF. The CDR3 region has the DNA TGTGCCAGCTCACCTGGGACCGGGAATCAAGAGACCCAGTACTTC.